This T cell receptor (beta chain) was captured by sequencing in a study of response to subunit inactivated influenza vaccine. Comment on this clonotype: Antigen unknown.

Germline CDR1 is MNHNS and CDR2 is SASEGT. V gave up 6 bases and J gave up 3 bases; unmatched junction bases: 10. CDR3 length: 15 residues. TCRdb independently ran MiXCR on the RT-PCR reads; one entry per CDR3 protein. The sample contains 530,000 or so distinct CDR3 sequences, about 25% of which appear only once. Study observations and caveats: It was the authors' suggestion that each seasonal influenza vaccination recruits few new T cells.

The source of this sequence is a man between 50 and 59 years old who received an inactivated influenza vaccine. The sequencing used CD4+ T cells sorted from PBMCs, collected roughly 5 days after vaccination. The J gene is TRBJ1-1, the V gene TRBV6-1; 7 bases are shared with TRBD1. In DNA form, the CDR3 reads TGTGCCAGCAGAGAGATACAGGGGCGGCACACTGAAGCTTTCTTT. Translating gives CASREIQGRHTEAFF.